This TCR beta chain was observed in a study of vaccination effects on CD4 cells after COVID-19. Profiling relied on immunoSEQ multiplex PCR, and the TCRdb table lists in-frame clones only, not all of them. The top ten clones hold approximately 1.7% of a sample with under 80,000 clones, about 70% of them seen once. Antigen-specific CD4+ T cells expanded by the ViraFEST assay with viral peptide pools were then sequenced. Subsequent to 10 days of culture, CD4+ T cells were isolated. The healthy vaccine recipients, who had no prior SARS-CoV-2 infection, showed negative nucleocapsid antibodies. The authors exchanged half the medium for IL-2 medium on days 3 and 7. Regarding this clone: Its matching antigen is unknown.

Germline trimming cut 0 bases from V and 5 bases from J; bases unmatched to any gene: 3. The CDR3 has 16 residues. Germline CDR1 LGHNA, CDR2 YSLEER. The V call is TRBV4-3, the J call TRBJ2-2; 10 bases match TRBD1. Sequencing used CD4+ T cells from PBMCs cultured with HCoV-229E spike peptides, obtained before COVID-19 vaccination. The source of this sequence is a human donor who received a COVID-19 vaccine. CDR3 amino acids: CASSQEDRGVTGELFF. DNA of the CDR3: TGCGCCAGCAGCCAAGAGGACAGGGGGGTGACCGGGGAGCTGTTTTTT.